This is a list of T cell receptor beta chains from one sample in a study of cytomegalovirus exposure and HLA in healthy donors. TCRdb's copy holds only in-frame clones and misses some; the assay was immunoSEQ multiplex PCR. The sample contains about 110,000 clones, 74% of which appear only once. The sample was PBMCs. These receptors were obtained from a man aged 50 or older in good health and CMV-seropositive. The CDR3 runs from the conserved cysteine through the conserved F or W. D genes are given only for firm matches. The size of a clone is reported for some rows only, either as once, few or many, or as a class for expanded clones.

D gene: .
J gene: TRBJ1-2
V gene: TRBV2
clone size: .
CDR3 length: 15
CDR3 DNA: TGTGCCAGCAGTTCTATTCGAATTCAGGGAATAGGCTACACCTTC
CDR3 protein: CASSSIRIQGIGYTF

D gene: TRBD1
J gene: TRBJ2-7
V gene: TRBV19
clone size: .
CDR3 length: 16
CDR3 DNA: TGTGCCAGTAGTACCCGGGACAGGGGGTCTTCCTACGAGCAGTACTTC
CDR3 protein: CASSTRDRGSSYEQYF

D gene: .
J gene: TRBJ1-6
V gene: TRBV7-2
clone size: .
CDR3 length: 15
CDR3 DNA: TGTGCCAGCAGCTTAGGGTCAGGGATGAATTCACCCCTCCACTTT
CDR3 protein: CASSLGSGMNSPLHF

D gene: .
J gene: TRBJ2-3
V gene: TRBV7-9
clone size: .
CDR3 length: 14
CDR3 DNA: TGTGCCAGCAGCTTAGCGCTAATCGGAGATACGCAGTATTTT
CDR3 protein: CASSLALIGDTQYF

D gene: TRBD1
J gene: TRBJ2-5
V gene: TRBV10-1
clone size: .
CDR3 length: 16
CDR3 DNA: TGCGCCAGCAGCGACCCCGGGACAGGGAGGGGAGAGACCCAGTACTTC
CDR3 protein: CASSDPGTGRGETQYF

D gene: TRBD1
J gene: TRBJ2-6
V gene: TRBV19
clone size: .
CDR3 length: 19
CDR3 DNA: TGTGCCAGTAGTATAAAGGGACAGGGGAGTGTATCTGGGGCCAACGTCCTGACTTTC
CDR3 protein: CASSIKGQGSVSGANVLTF

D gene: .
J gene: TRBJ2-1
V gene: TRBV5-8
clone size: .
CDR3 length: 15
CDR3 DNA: TGTGCCAGCAGCTTTCAGGAGGGCCCAAACAATGAGCAGTTCTTC
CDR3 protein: CASSFQEGPNNEQFF

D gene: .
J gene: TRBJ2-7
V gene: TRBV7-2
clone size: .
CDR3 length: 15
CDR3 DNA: TGTGCCAGCAGCTTATCAATTGAGACAGAAGACGAGCAGTACTTC
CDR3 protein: CASSLSIETEDEQYF

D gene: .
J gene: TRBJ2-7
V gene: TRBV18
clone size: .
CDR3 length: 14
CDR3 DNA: TGTGCCAGCTCACCTAACAGGGAAGCGTACGAGCAGTACTTC
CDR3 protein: CASSPNREAYEQYF

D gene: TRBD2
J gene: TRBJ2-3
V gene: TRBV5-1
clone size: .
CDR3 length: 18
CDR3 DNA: TGCGCCAGCAGCTTGAGGAGCGGGGGGGCCTATAGCACAGATACGCAGTATTTT
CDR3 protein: CASSLRSGGAYSTDTQYF

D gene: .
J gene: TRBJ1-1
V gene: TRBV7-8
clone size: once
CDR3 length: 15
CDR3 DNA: TGTGCCAGCAGAACGGGGATACAGGGTCACACTGAAGCTTTCTTT
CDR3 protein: CASRTGIQGHTEAFF

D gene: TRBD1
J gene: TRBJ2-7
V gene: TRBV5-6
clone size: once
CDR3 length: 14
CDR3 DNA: TGTGCCAGCAAGGGCCAGGGGGCGCGGTACGAGCAGTACTTC
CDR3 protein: CASKGQGARYEQYF

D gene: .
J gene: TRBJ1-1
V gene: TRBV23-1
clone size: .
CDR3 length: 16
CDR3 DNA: TGCGCCAGCAGTCAATCGCCAGGTTGCCCACCGGCTGAAGCTTTCTTT
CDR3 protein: CASSQSPGCPPAEAFF

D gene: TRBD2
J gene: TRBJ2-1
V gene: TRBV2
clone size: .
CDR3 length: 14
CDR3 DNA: TGTGCCAGCAATACGGGACTAGCACCCAATGAGCAGTTCTTC
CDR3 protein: CASNTGLAPNEQFF

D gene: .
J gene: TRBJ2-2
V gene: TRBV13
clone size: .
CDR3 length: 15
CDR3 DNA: TGTGCCAGCAGCTTTCGGCAGGCGAACACCGGGGAGCTGTTTTTT
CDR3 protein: CASSFRQANTGELFF

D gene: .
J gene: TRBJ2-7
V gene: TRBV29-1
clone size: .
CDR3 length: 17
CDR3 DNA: TGCAGCGTGTTAATCGGACTACCCGAAGCCGCATCCTACGAGCAGTACTTC
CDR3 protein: CSVLIGLPEAASYEQYF

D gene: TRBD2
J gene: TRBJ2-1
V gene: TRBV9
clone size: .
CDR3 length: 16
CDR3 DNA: TGTGCCAGCAGCCCCCAAGCGGGAGGCTCCTACAATGAGCAGTTCTTC
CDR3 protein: CASSPQAGGSYNEQFF

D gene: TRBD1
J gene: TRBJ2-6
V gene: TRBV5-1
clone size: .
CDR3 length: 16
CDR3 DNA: TGCGCCAGCAGCAGGGACAGCTTCTCTGGGGCCAACGTCCTGACTTTC
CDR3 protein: CASSRDSFSGANVLTF

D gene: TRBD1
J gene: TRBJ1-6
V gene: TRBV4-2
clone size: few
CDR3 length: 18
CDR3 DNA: TGTGCCAGCAGCCAAGAAAGACAGGGGGCTGCCTATAATTCACCCCTCCACTTT
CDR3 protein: CASSQERQGAAYNSPLHF

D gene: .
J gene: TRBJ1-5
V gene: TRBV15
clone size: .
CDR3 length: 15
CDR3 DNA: TGTGCCACCAGCGAGAGGAGCAGGGAGGGTCAGCCCCAGCATTTT
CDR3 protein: CATSERSREGQPQHF

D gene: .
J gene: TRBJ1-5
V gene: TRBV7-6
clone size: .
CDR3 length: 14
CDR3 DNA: TGTGCCAGCAGCTCGGGGGGGGACCTTCAGCCCCAGCATTTT
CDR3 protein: CASSSGGDLQPQHF

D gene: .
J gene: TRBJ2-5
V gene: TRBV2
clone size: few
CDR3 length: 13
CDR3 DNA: TGTGCCAGCGGGCGGGGCTCCCAAGAGACCCAGTACTTC
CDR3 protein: CASGRGSQETQYF

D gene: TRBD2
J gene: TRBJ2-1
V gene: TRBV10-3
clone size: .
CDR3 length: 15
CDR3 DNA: TGTGCCATCAGTGACCTAGCGGATACCTACAATGAGCAGTTCTTC
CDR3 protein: CAISDLADTYNEQFF

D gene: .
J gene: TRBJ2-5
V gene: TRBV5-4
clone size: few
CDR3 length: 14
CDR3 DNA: TGTGCCAGCAGTCCCACGGCAGCGGGAGAGACCCAGTACTTC
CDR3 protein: CASSPTAAGETQYF

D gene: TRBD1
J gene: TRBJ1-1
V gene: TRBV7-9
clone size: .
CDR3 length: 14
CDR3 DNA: TGTGCCAGCAGCTTAAAGGGGGACAGGGCTGAAGCTTTCTTT
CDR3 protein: CASSLKGDRAEAFF

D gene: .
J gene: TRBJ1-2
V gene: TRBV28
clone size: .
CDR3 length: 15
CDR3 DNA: TGTGCCAGCACTACTCCCCAGAGGATCAACTATGGCTACACCTTC
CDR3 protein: CASTTPQRINYGYTF

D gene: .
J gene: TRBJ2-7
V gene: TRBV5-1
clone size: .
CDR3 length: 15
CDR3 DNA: TGCGCCAGCAGCTTGGGTACAGGGAGCTCCTACGAGCAGTACTTC
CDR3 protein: CASSLGTGSSYEQYF

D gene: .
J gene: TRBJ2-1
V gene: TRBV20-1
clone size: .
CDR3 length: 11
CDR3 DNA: TGCAGTGCGCCTCGTACTGGTGAGCAGTTCTTC
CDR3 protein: CSAPRTGEQFF

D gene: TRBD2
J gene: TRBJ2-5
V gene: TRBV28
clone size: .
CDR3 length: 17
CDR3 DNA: TGTGCCAGCAGTGATCCCTCGGGGGGGTGGGGATCGGGTGAGCAGTACTTC
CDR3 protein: CASSDPSGGWGSGEQYF

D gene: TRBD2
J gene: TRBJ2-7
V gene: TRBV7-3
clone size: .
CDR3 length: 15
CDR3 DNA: TGTGCCAGCAGCTTAAGGGTTGAAGCGGGAGCTTTGCAGTACTTC
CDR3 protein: CASSLRVEAGALQYF

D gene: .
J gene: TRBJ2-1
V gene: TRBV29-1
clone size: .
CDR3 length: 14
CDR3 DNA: TGCAGCGTTGAAATAGGCGGAACCTACAATGAGCAGTTCTTC
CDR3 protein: CSVEIGGTYNEQFF

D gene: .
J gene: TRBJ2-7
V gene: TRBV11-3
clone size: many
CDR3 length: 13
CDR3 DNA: TGTGCCAGCAGCTTCACAGGAGAGAGCGAGCAGTACTTC
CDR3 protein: CASSFTGESEQYF

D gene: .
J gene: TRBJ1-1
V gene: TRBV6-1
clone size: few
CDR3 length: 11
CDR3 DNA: TGTGCCAGCAGTACAGGGTCTGAAGCTTTCTTT
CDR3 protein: CASSTGSEAFF

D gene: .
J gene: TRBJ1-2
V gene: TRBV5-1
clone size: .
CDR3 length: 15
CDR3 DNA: TGCGCCAGCAGCTTGGACGGCAGGGGAGTTGATGGCTACACCTTC
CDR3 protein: CASSLDGRGVDGYTF

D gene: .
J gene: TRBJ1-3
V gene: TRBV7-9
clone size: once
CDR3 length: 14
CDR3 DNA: TGTGCCAGCAGCTTACAGGGCTCTGGAAACACCATATATTTT
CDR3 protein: CASSLQGSGNTIYF

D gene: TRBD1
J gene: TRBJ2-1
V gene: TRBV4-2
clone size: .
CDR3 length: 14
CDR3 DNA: TGTGCCAGCAGCCAAGTTCAGGGGGTCAATGAGCAGTTCTTC
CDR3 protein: CASSQVQGVNEQFF

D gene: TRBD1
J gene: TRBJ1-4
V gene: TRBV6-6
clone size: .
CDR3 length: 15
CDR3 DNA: TGTGCCAGCAAATACCTACAGGGGGCAAATGAAAAACTGTTTTTT
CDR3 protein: CASKYLQGANEKLFF

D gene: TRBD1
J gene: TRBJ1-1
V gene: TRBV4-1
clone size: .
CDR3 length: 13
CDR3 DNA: TGCGCCAGCAGCCAGGACAGGGGGGATGAAGCTTTCTTT
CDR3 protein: CASSQDRGDEAFF

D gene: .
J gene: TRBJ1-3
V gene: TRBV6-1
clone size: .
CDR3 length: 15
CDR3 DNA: TGTGCCAGCAGTGAAGGGAGTTACCTCGGAAACACCATATATTTT
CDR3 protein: CASSEGSYLGNTIYF

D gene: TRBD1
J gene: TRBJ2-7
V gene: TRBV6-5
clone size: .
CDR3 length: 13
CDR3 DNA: TGTGCCAGCAGTAAGGACAGGGACTACGAGCAGTACTTC
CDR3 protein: CASSKDRDYEQYF

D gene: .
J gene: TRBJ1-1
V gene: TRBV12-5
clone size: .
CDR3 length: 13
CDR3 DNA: TGTGCTAGCTGGAGGGAAATGAACACTGAAGCTTTCTTT
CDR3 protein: CASWREMNTEAFF

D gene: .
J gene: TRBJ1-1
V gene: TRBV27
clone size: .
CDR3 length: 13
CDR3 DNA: TGTGCCAGCAGTCTAGCGGGGATAGACGAAGCTTTCTTT
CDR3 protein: CASSLAGIDEAFF

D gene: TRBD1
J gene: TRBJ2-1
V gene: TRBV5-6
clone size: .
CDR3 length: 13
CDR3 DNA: TGTGCCAGCAGCATCAACAGGGGGCGCGGGCAGTTCTTC
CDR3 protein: CASSINRGRGQFF

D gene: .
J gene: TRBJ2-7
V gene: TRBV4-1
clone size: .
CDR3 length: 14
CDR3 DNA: TGCGCCAGCAGCCAAGGAAAATCGGCCTACGAGCAGTACTTC
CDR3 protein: CASSQGKSAYEQYF

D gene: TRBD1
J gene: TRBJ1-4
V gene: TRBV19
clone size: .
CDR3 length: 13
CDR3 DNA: TGTGCCAGTTCGGGACAGGGTCGGGAAAAACTGTTTTTT
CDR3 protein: CASSGQGREKLFF

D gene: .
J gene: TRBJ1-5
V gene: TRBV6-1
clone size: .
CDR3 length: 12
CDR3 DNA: TGTGCCAGCAGCGAGGCCGATCAGCCCCAGCATTTT
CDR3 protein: CASSEADQPQHF

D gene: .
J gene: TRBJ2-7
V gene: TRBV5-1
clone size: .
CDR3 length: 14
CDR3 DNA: TGCGCCAGCAGCTTGGACGACAACTCCTACGAGCAGTACTTC
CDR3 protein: CASSLDDNSYEQYF

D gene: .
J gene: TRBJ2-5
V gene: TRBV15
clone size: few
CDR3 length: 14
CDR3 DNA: TGTGCCACCAGCACAGGGACACACCAAGAGACCCAGTACTTC
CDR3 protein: CATSTGTHQETQYF

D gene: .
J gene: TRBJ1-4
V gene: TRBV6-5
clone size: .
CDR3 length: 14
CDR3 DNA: TGTGCCAGCAGTCCCCGGGGAGGGAAGGAAAAACTGTTTTTT
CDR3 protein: CASSPRGGKEKLFF

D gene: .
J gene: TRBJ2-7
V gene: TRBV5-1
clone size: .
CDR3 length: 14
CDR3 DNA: TGCGCCAGCAGCTTGGCGGGTGACCCCTACGAGCAGTACTTC
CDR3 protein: CASSLAGDPYEQYF